This TCR beta chain was observed in a study of T-cell reconstitution after alpha-beta-depleted transplantation in children. General study findings and limits: In patients about two months after transplant, alpha-beta T cells reportedly arose from several hundred expanded graft clones. Newly produced T cells mostly provided counts and TCRbeta diversity after one year, as hyperexpanded clones declined. There were some patients whose high TCRbeta diversity at day 60 came from surviving recipient T cells and thymic progenitors.

A note on this clonotype: Antigen specificity is unknown.

During its preparation, the TCRbeta library received unique molecular identifiers. Each CDR3 protein is one row after TCRdb ran MiXCR on the PCR reads. The sample includes under 850,000 distinct CDR3 sequences, 13% of them seen just once. CDR1 LNHNV and CDR2 YYDKDF come from the germline V gene (reference sequence). Trimming at V came to 5 bases and at J to 6 bases, leaving 8 bases not matched to a gene. There are 15 residues in the CDR3. Material: PBMCs, obtained before TCRalphabeta/CD19-depleted stem cell transplant. The clonotype originates from a girl aged 2 to 10 with congenital amegakaryocytic thrombocytopenia, due to receive a stem cell transplant. The rearrangement links TRBV15 to TRBJ2-2; 8 bases align to TRBD1. CDR3 region: CATSPLQGAAGELFF. In DNA form, the CDR3 reads TGTGCCACCAGCCCTCTTCAGGGGGCGGCCGGGGAGCTGTTTTTT. Complete variable domain (other parts from reference TRBV15 and TRBJ2-2): DAMVIQNPRYQVTQFGKPVTLSCSQTLNHNVMYWYQQKSSQAPKLLFHYYDKDFNNEADTPDNFQSRRPNTSFCFLDIRSPGLGDTAMYLCATSPLQGAAGELFFGEGSRLTVL.